What follows is one TCR beta chain and its context. The antigen is undetermined. This table comes from immunoSEQ multiplex PCR, and its TCRdb copy is limited to in-frame clones, with some not included. This table holds 400,000 to 450,000 clones, 80% to 95% found once. This sample is drawn from a study of Ad26.COV2.S vaccination and SARS-CoV-2 variants. Study-level information: Ad26.COV2.S, an intramuscular injection, was given once or twice 56 days apart.

Broader study findings: Vaccinated individuals (as opposed to placebo recipients) had higher spike-specific TCR breadth. TCR breadth and depth estimates may have understated total T cell responses.

Treatment of the sample: about 20 received Ad26.COV2.S at low or high dose, single or two shots; about 5 received placebo; per-sample allocation not given. Sampling occurred on day 63 after the first vaccine or placebo injection. The shot given was an Ad26 vector that makes Wuhan-strain SARS-CoV-2 spike. Trimming took 6 bases from V and 5 from J, leaving 11 bases between them. CDR3 length: 12 residues. CDR1 MDHEN and CDR2 SYDVKM come from the germline V gene. The chain has TRBV28 and TRBJ2-7; D is ambiguous. The TCR originated in a person between 18 and 65 years old who received the Ad26.COV2.S COVID-19 vaccine or a placebo. The sequencing used peripheral blood, collected in a trial of Ad26.COV2.S vaccine versus placebo. CDR3 coding DNA: TGTGCCAGCAGGGAACCTGACCACGAGCAGTACTTC. Protein: CASREPDHEQYF.